The 18 T cell receptor beta chains reported below all come from one sample, sequenced in a study of blood T cell repertoires in COVID-19. Data came from immunoSEQ multiplex PCR; TCRdb stores just in-frame clones and leaves some out. The sample consists of about 160,000 clones, approximately 86% of them appearing once. Sequencing used peripheral blood. These receptor sequences come from an older man with acute or convalescent COVID-19.

The chain combines TRBV11-2 with TRBJ2-1, with 10 bases fitting TRBD1. CDR1 and CDR2 from the germline V gene are SGHAT and FQNNGV. CDR3 length: 17 residues. Trimming at V came to 5 bases and at J to 0 bases, leaving 7 bases not matched to a gene. Written as DNA, the CDR3 is TGTGCCAGCAGCCGCGGACAGGGGGTCGGCTCCTACAATGAGCAGTTCTTC. Translating gives CASSRGQGVGSYNEQFF.

The chain is built from TRBV7-9 and TRBJ1-5; tentatively, D is TRBD1 (5 bases). This CDR3 has 14 amino acids. CDR1 and CDR2 from the germline V gene are SEHNR and FQNEAQ (reference sequence). V was trimmed by 2 bases and J by 6 bases, leaving 11 bases between them. The CDR3 nucleotides read TGTGCCAGCAGCTTAAGTCAGGGAGGTCAGCCCCAGCATTTT. It codes for CASSLSQGGQPQHF.

CDR3 residues: CASSLSGAGGMYNEQFF. As DNA, the CDR3 is TGTGCCAGCAGTTTATCGGGGGCGGGAGGGATGTACAATGAGCAGTTCTTC. This sequence joins TRBV27 and TRBJ2-1; TRBD2 matches 9 bases. CDR1 is MNHEY and CDR2 is SMNVEV in the germline V gene (reference sequence). This CDR3 has 17 residues. V shed 0 bases, J shed 4 bases, and the junction held 7 bases outside the gene matches.

The chain combines TRBV18 with TRBJ2-7, with a tentative D call TRBD1 (5 bases). CDR1 KGHSH and CDR2 LQKENI come from the germline V gene. V was clipped by 4 bases and J by 0 bases, with 19 bases between them. This CDR3 spans 17 amino acids. CDR3: CASSLKDQGSPSYEQYF. The CDR3 DNA follows: TGTGCCAGCTCACTGAAGGATCAGGGTAGTCCCTCCTACGAGCAGTACTTC.

This clone showed up just once. CDR3 bases: TGTGCCAGAAGCCGTATAGCGGGAGGGCCGATGGAGCAGTACTTC. Translating it yields CARSRIAGGPMEQYF. This chain joins TRBV7-5 and TRBJ2-7; the DNA was not compared with TRBD2, the D call given in the table. TRBV7-5 represents a pseudogene. This CDR3 comprises 15 residues.

V usage is TRBV7-2 and J usage is TRBJ2-2; a weak D match, TRBD1 (6 bases). The CDR3 is 14 residues long. Per germline, CDR1 SGHTA and CDR2 FQGNSA. V was cut by 8 bases and J by 8 bases, with 18 bases left in between. Here the CDR3 reads CASEPGHPVGELFF. CDR3 in DNA: TGTGCCAGCGAGCCGGGACACCCTGTGGGGGAGCTGTTTTTT.

The chain carries TRBV9 and TRBJ1-1; weak D call: TRBD1 (5 bases). The CDR3 is 14 residues long. The germline V and J ends were trimmed by 0 bases and 3 bases, with 9 bases remaining between them. Germline V gene lookup returns CDR1 SGDLS and CDR2 YYNGEE. CDR3 amino acids: CASSVATEDTEAFF. The DNA for the CDR3 is TGTGCCAGCAGCGTAGCGACAGAGGACACTGAAGCTTTCTTT.

The chain employs TRBV2 and TRBJ2-1; 12 bases match TRBD2. Germline CDR1 and CDR2: SNHLY and FYNNEI. The V and J ends lost 4 bases and 5 bases, in that order; junction bases with no gene match: 0. The CDR3 loop spans 14 amino acids. The CDR3 nucleotides are TGTGCCAGCAGTGGACTAGCGGGAGACAATGAGCAGTTCTTC. Protein sequence: CASSGLAGDNEQFF.

The chain carries TRBV3-1 (or the pseudogene TRBV3-2) and TRBJ1-3, with D unresolved. The CDR3 has 15 residues. V dropped 4 bases and J dropped 5 bases, with 15 bases sitting between them. Looked up from germline, CDR1 is LGHDT and CDR2 is YNNKEL (reference sequence). The CDR3 DNA sequence: TGTGCCAGCAGCCGAGGAACGATGTCTCGAAACACCATATATTTT. Its protein product is CASSRGTMSRNTIYF.

The V call is TRBV2, the J call TRBJ1-2, with 10 nucleotides matching TRBD1. The CDR3 is made up of 15 amino acids. The ends lost 6 bases at V and 8 bases at J; junction bases unmatched: 12. The germline V gene has CDR1 SNHLY and CDR2 FYNNEI. CDR3 sequence reads: CASSYDMGQGIGYTF. The DNA for the CDR3 is TGTGCCAGCAGCTACGATATGGGACAGGGGATCGGCTACACCTTC.

This clone showed up many times. V is TRBV5-6 and J is TRBJ1-1; maybe TRBD1 (6 bases). Looked up from germline, CDR1 is SGHDT and CDR2 is YYEEEE. This CDR3 is 16 amino acids long. V was trimmed by 0 bases and J by 4 bases, leaving 16 bases between them. The CDR3 DNA follows: TGTGCCAGCAGCTTGGGCGGCAGGGGTTTCGTCACTGAAGCTTTCTTT. Its protein is CASSLGGRGFVTEAFF. The full variable domain, rest sourced from reference TRBV5-6 and TRBJ1-1, is DAGVTQSPTHLIKTRGQQVTLRCSPKSGHDTVSWYQQALGQGPQFIFQYYEEEERQRGNFPDRFSGHQFPNYSSELNVNALLLGDSALYLCASSLGGRGFVTEAFFGQGTRLTVV.

The chain links TRBV5-8 to TRBJ1-2; no clear D. The CDR3 consists of 12 residues. CDR1 and CDR2 from the germline V gene are SGHTS and YDEGEE. V was shortened by 3 bases and J by 7 bases, with 10 bases between the two germline ends. This chain's CDR3 is CASSSVRSGYTF. CDR3 coding DNA: TGTGCCAGCAGCTCGGTCCGGAGTGGCTACACCTTC.

The CDR3 coding sequence is TGCGCCAGCAGCGGGACAGGGGCAGCTTTCTTT. This encodes CASSGTGAAFF. The rearrangement links TRBV5-1 to TRBJ1-1, with TRBD1 matching over 10 bases. The trim removed 4 bases at V and 10 bases at J, leaving 1 base unmatched. The CDR3 consists of 11 residues. Germline loops: CDR1 SGHRS, CDR2 YFSETQ.

This clone was detected only once. The chain recombines TRBV5-6 with TRBJ1-1; 7 bases match TRBD1. This CDR3 has 16 residues. J lost 1 base, V lost 3 bases, and 9 bases had no gene match. The germline CDR1 and CDR2 sequences are SGHDT and YYEEEE. The CDR3 loop reads CASSYPPGQRNTEAFF. The CDR3 nucleotides are TGTGCCAGCAGCTATCCACCGGGACAGAGGAACACTGAAGCTTTCTTT. Filled out from reference TRBV5-6 and TRBJ1-1, the complete variable domain reads DAGVTQSPTHLIKTRGQQVTLRCSPKSGHDTVSWYQQALGQGPQFIFQYYEEEERQRGNFPDRFSGHQFPNYSSELNVNALLLGDSALYLCASSYPPGQRNTEAFFGQGTRLTVV.

The chain links TRBV4-2 to TRBJ2-3; D remains ambiguous. This CDR3 has 16 residues. Germline V lookup: CDR1 LGHNA, CDR2 YNFKEQ. Trimming pared 0 bases from V and 4 bases from J, leaving 14 bases between. This CDR3 reads CASSQELPGNPDTQYF. The CDR3 coding sequence is TGTGCCAGCAGCCAAGAACTCCCGGGTAACCCAGATACGCAGTATTTT.

The CDR3 sequence is CASSLGQGLYEQYF. The CDR3 nucleotides read TGCGCCAGCAGCTTGGGACAGGGGCTTTACGAGCAGTACTTC. The V call is TRBV5-1, the J call TRBJ2-7; 8 bases align to TRBD1. The CDR3 covers 14 residues. The germline V gene encodes CDR1 SGHRS and CDR2 YFSETQ. V was pared by 0 bases and J by 4 bases, with 3 bases of the junction left unmatched.

The rearrangement links TRBV27 to TRBJ2-5; 10 bases line up with TRBD1. CDR1 MNHEY and CDR2 SMNVEV come from the germline V gene (reference sequence). The CDR3 is made up of 14 amino acids. The ends lost 5 bases at V and 5 bases at J; junction bases unmatched: 5. CDR3 region: CASSTDRGRETQYF. The CDR3 region has the DNA TGTGCCAGCAGTACAGACAGGGGGCGGGAGACCCAGTACTTC.

The chain has TRBV4-3 and TRBJ2-1; tentative D call: TRBD2 (6 bases). Trimming stripped 2 bases from V and 5 bases from J, with 13 bases between. This CDR3 comprises 15 residues. CDR1 is LGHNA, CDR2 YSLEER, per germline. Written as DNA, the CDR3 is TGCGCCAGCAGCCAATTGGGGGGTTATCACAATGAGCAGTTCTTC. Protein sequence: CASSQLGGYHNEQFF.